This paragraph covers one T cell receptor (beta chain) sequence. Its antigen is not identified. The trim removed 8 bases at V and 8 bases at J, leaving 6 bases unmatched. The CDR3 extends over 13 amino acids. Germline assignment: CDR1 KGHDR and CDR2 SFDVKD. This record comes from a study of CD8+CD57+ T cells in acquired aplastic anemia. Across the whole study: DNA from sorted CD4+ and CD8+ cells averaged roughly 3.4 ug. Healthy donors yielded around 11 million CD4+ cell reads on average.

The use of genomic DNA as template underpinned the TCR beta VDJ and CDR3 profiling. TCRdb re-called the reads through MiXCR, storing one row per CDR3 protein. The table shows fewer than 250,000 distinct CDR3 sequences, with roughly half occurring only once. General study results and limits: Between the patient and control groups, CD8+ Simpson's diversity did not differ significantly. Patients and controls had in common some 30 CD8+ CDR3 sequences.

This chain uses TRBV24-1 with TRBJ1-4; 8 positions agree with TRBD1. This clonotype was sampled from a human donor in good health, serving as a control. The source material was sorted CD4+, CD8+, or CD8+CD57+ T cells (not recorded which) from PBMCs. The CDR3 reads CATNGTGGEKLFF. The CDR3 DNA reads TGTGCCACCAACGGGACAGGAGGCGAAAAACTGTTTTTT.